The sequence of this T cell receptor beta chain was determined in a study of T cells after yellow fever vaccination. Study-level findings and limits: Once the booster was given, most primary-vaccination clones reappeared, at about 96% for CD4 and 85% to 90% for CD8.

This clonotype turned up a few times. Its specificity is unknown. Each CDR3 protein gets one entry after TCRdb re-called the 5' RACE reads with MiXCR. The sample has more than 300,000 distinct CDR3 sequences, over 3.5% seen once. Sequences were derived from PBMCs, sampled 15 days after the yellow fever booster vaccination. The origin of this receptor is a man younger than 35 who received the YFV17D yellow fever vaccine.

In DNA, the CDR3 is TGCGCCAGCAGCCCACAGACAGGGGGAAATCAGCCCCAGCATTTT. Its protein product is CASSPQTGGNQPQHF. The V gene is TRBV4-1, the J gene TRBJ1-5; 9 nucleotides align to TRBD1. This CDR3 is built from 15 residues. Germline-derived CDR1 and CDR2 are MGHRA and YSYEKL. After removal of 4 bases from V and 4 bases from J, the junction contained 5 bases not matched to a gene.